These T cell receptor beta chains were read from a single sample in a study of blood T cell repertoires in COVID-19. This table comes from immunoSEQ multiplex PCR, and its TCRdb copy is limited to in-frame clones, with some not included. Of about 76,000 clones listed, roughly nine tenths are singletons. Sequencing was carried out using peripheral blood. The receptors shown here come from a human donor in a cohort sampled during active COVID-19. CDR3s include the opening cysteine and the closing phenylalanine or tryptophan.

CDR3aa: CATSDPQTGGYEQYF; j_gene: TRBJ2-7; v_gene: TRBV24-1
CDR3aa: CASSLGLASEQYF; j_gene: TRBJ2-7; v_gene: TRBV12-3/TRBV12-4
CDR3aa: CASSPGLAGGRRELFF; j_gene: TRBJ2-2; v_gene: TRBV19
CDR3aa: CASSKGSSVNSWSTDTQYF; j_gene: TRBJ2-3; v_gene: TRBV21-1
CDR3aa: CASSVGPGRGEKLFF; j_gene: TRBJ1-4; v_gene: TRBV9
CDR3aa: CASREQGASTEAFF; j_gene: TRBJ1-1; v_gene: TRBV5-1
CDR3aa: CASSPLADQETQYF; j_gene: TRBJ2-5; v_gene: TRBV6-2/TRBV6-3
CDR3aa: CASSLSSGNTEAFF; j_gene: TRBJ1-1; v_gene: TRBV7-2
CDR3aa: CASSQDRSRMSSDTQYF; j_gene: TRBJ2-3; v_gene: TRBV4-3
CDR3aa: CSVVPPTAGDYNEQFF; j_gene: TRBJ2-1; v_gene: TRBV29-1
CDR3aa: CTSSPSSGKWATDTQYF; j_gene: TRBJ2-3; v_gene: TRBV1
CDR3aa: CASRRGDNSGNTIYF; j_gene: TRBJ1-3; v_gene: TRBV2
CDR3aa: CASSFAISGGYTF; j_gene: TRBJ1-2; v_gene: TRBV27
CDR3aa: CATTHGAGNTIYF; j_gene: TRBJ1-3; v_gene: TRBV10-3
CDR3aa: CATSDFLASGREDTQYF; j_gene: TRBJ2-3; v_gene: TRBV24-1
CDR3aa: CASSDSTSGIDEQFF; j_gene: TRBJ2-1; v_gene: TRBV6-4
CDR3aa: CASSLFARKETQYF; j_gene: TRBJ2-5; v_gene: TRBV7-8
CDR3aa: CASSESQQVNTEAFF; j_gene: TRBJ1-1; v_gene: TRBV25-1
CDR3aa: CASSPWWREAYNEQFF; j_gene: TRBJ2-1; v_gene: TRBV9
CDR3aa: CASEDRGQETQYF; j_gene: TRBJ2-5; v_gene: TRBV25-1
CDR3aa: CASSFGGSNYGYTF; j_gene: TRBJ1-2; v_gene: TRBV7-2
CDR3aa: CASSSSVCYEQYF; j_gene: TRBJ2-7; v_gene: TRBV21-1
CDR3aa: CASSSYDSYEQYF; j_gene: TRBJ2-7; v_gene: TRBV9
CDR3aa: CSVEGQGLRGEQFF; j_gene: TRBJ2-1; v_gene: TRBV29-1
CDR3aa: CASSLQGDSNQPQHF; j_gene: TRBJ1-5; v_gene: TRBV28
CDR3aa: CASSSPGQGLHGYTF; j_gene: TRBJ1-2; v_gene: TRBV6-5
CDR3aa: CASTQTGSRGEQYF; j_gene: TRBJ2-7; v_gene: TRBV9
CDR3aa: CASSSETGLYEQYF; j_gene: TRBJ2-7; v_gene: TRBV6-2/TRBV6-3
CDR3aa: CASSLVTYEQYF; j_gene: TRBJ2-7; v_gene: TRBV13
CDR3aa: CASSSGGTDTQYF; j_gene: TRBJ2-3; v_gene: TRBV7-9
CDR3aa: CAISDPGLARDTQYF; j_gene: TRBJ2-3; v_gene: TRBV10-3
CDR3aa: CTEYKFSGTDSNQPQHF; j_gene: TRBJ1-5; v_gene: TRBV1
CDR3aa: CSVEDLLGSNEQFF; j_gene: TRBJ2-1; v_gene: TRBV29-1
CDR3aa: CASSLELAPYEQYF; j_gene: TRBJ2-7; v_gene: TRBV7-9
CDR3aa: CASSPTQGRGGTEAFF; j_gene: TRBJ1-1; v_gene: TRBV9
CDR3aa: CASSLWLDTQYF; j_gene: TRBJ2-3; v_gene: TRBV7-2
CDR3aa: CASRSPGENTEAFF; j_gene: TRBJ1-1; v_gene: TRBV19
CDR3aa: CASSSSGAVQETQYF; j_gene: TRBJ2-5; v_gene: TRBV5-4
CDR3aa: CASSLSAGGFSDLITDTQYF; j_gene: TRBJ2-3; v_gene: TRBV13
CDR3aa: CASSPGQGADTIYF; j_gene: TRBJ1-3; v_gene: TRBV3-1/TRBV3-2
CDR3aa: CASSLYSDQPQHF; j_gene: TRBJ1-5; v_gene: TRBV28
CDR3aa: CASSPRLADNGGEQFF; j_gene: TRBJ2-1; v_gene: TRBV7-7
CDR3aa: CASSWGHSTGGYTF; j_gene: TRBJ1-2; v_gene: TRBV5-8
CDR3aa: CASSLVDTTYEQYF; j_gene: TRBJ2-7; v_gene: TRBV11-2
CDR3aa: CASSAQGLGADTQYF; j_gene: TRBJ2-3; v_gene: TRBV9
CDR3aa: CASSLIQGTEAFF; j_gene: TRBJ1-1; v_gene: TRBV7-3
CDR3aa: CASSYPGTSGRGPYNEQFF; j_gene: TRBJ2-1; v_gene: TRBV7-9
CDR3aa: CASSLAGGSYNEQFF; j_gene: TRBJ2-1; v_gene: TRBV11-2
CDR3aa: CASSTGGSRNQPQHF; j_gene: TRBJ1-5; v_gene: TRBV5-5
CDR3aa: CASSLRGGGETQYF; j_gene: TRBJ2-5; v_gene: TRBV7-9
CDR3aa: CASSIDGLAGASTGELFF; j_gene: TRBJ2-2; v_gene: TRBV19
CDR3aa: CASSLIPPGLNQPQHF; j_gene: TRBJ1-5; v_gene: TRBV27
CDR3aa: CAISEGASGTLAKNIQYF; j_gene: TRBJ2-4; v_gene: TRBV10-3
CDR3aa: CARPPLGKGRGNTEAFF; j_gene: TRBJ1-1; v_gene: TRBV6-4
CDR3aa: CAWGNAGGNTIYF; j_gene: TRBJ1-3; v_gene: TRBV30
CDR3aa: CASGLSLDRRSTEAFF; j_gene: TRBJ1-1; v_gene: TRBV12-5
CDR3aa: CASSSGRDTQYF; j_gene: TRBJ2-3; v_gene: TRBV9
CDR3aa: CASSPRASGSTDTQYF; j_gene: TRBJ2-3; v_gene: TRBV7-3
CDR3aa: CASSESIGEQFF; j_gene: TRBJ2-1; v_gene: TRBV10-2
CDR3aa: CASLAKTNTEAFF; j_gene: TRBJ1-1; v_gene: TRBV6-6